A selection of T cell receptor beta chains follows, all from one sample in a study of patients and donors after allogeneic stem cell transplantation. TCRdb analysed the RT-PCR reads with MiXCR anew, one entry per CDR3 protein. The sample shows roughly 230,000 distinct CDR3 sequences, about 14% of them seen only once. The sample comprised blood, either unsorted or a sorted T cell fraction (not recorded which). The source of these receptors is a human donor who was either an allogeneic HSCT recipient or a stem cell or donor lymphocyte infusion donor (not recorded which). It is not recorded whose cells these are; they may come from a transplant donor. CDR3s include the opening cysteine and the closing phenylalanine or tryptophan. D genes are given only for firm matches. Where a row states a size, it is once, few, many or the class of an expanded clone; other rows omit it.

V: TRBV11-1; J: TRBJ2-3; size: many; D: TRBD2; DNA: TGTGCCAGCAGACCGGGACTAGCGGGAGGTGGGGCCACAGATACGCAGTATTTT; CDR3: CASRPGLAGGGATDTQYF
V: TRBV21-1; J: TRBJ2-1; size: NA; D: NA; DNA: TGTGCCAGCAGCACCTCGCCCGGGACTAGCGGGCCCTCGGGGGGGAGTGAGCAGTTCTTC; CDR3: CASSTSPGTSGPSGGSEQFF
V: TRBV20-1; J: TRBJ2-1; size: many; D: TRBD2; DNA: TGCAGTGCCATTGGACTAGCGGGGATCTCCTACAATGAGCAGTTCTTC; CDR3: CSAIGLAGISYNEQFF
V: TRBV5-6; J: TRBJ2-7; size: NA; D: TRBD1; DNA: TGTGCCAGCAGTTTCGGGACAGGGAACTACGAGCAGTACTTC; CDR3: CASSFGTGNYEQYF
V: TRBV19; J: TRBJ1-6; size: NA; D: NA; DNA: TGTGCCAGTAGCCAACAGGGAAATTCACCCCTCCACTTT; CDR3: CASSQQGNSPLHF
V: TRBV5-1; J: TRBJ2-7; size: many; D: NA; DNA: TGCGCCAGCAGGAGGGGTTTCGGGGAATACGAGCAGTACTTC; CDR3: CASRRGFGEYEQYF
V: TRBV4-1; J: TRBJ1-6; size: few; D: NA; DNA: TGCGCCAGCAGCCAAGAAGCGAGGCAGGGTAATAATTCACCCCTCCACTTT; CDR3: CASSQEARQGNNSPLHF
V: TRBV4-3; J: TRBJ1-6; size: many; D: NA; DNA: TGCGCCAGCAGCCAAGATGCGGCGGACATTCAACCCCTCCACTTT; CDR3: CASSQDAADIQPLHF
V: TRBV24-1; J: TRBJ2-1; size: few; D: TRBD1; DNA: TGTGCCACCAGTGATCCGAGTCCGGGACAGGGGTGGGATGAGCAGTTCTTC; CDR3: CATSDPSPGQGWDEQFF
V: TRBV5-1; J: TRBJ2-2; size: few; D: TRBD2; DNA: TGCGCCAGCAGCCACATGACTAGCGGGGTGAACACCGGGGAGCTGTTTTTT; CDR3: CASSHMTSGVNTGELFF
V: TRBV11-1; J: TRBJ2-3; size: many; D: NA; DNA: TGTGCCAGCAGCCCCCGGGCCCCAGCGAGCACAGATACGCAGTATTTT; CDR3: CASSPRAPASTDTQYF
V: TRBV4-3; J: TRBJ2-1; size: many; D: NA; DNA: TGCGCCAGCAGCCAAGTCGTGGACAATGAGCAGTTCTTC; CDR3: CASSQVVDNEQFF
V: TRBV6-1; J: TRBJ2-1; size: NA; D: TRBD1; DNA: TGTGCCAGCAGGACGGGACAGGGGTACAATGAGCAGTTCTTC; CDR3: CASRTGQGYNEQFF
V: TRBV5-1; J: TRBJ2-3; size: NA; D: TRBD2; DNA: TGCGCCAGCAGCTTGGAACTAGCGGGGGGCTGGTCCAGCACAGATACGCAGTATTTT; CDR3: CASSLELAGGWSSTDTQYF
V: TRBV4-3; J: TRBJ1-2; size: NA; D: NA; DNA: TGCGCCAGCAGCCAAGAAATGGGTCCGGGCTACGGCTACACCTTC; CDR3: CASSQEMGPGYGYTF
V: TRBV7-3; J: TRBJ2-3; size: NA; D: TRBD2; DNA: TGTGCCAGCAGCTTAACGAGCGGGACCCTTTCTAGCACAGATACGCAGTATTTT; CDR3: CASSLTSGTLSSTDTQYF
V: TRBV6-1; J: TRBJ2-2; size: NA; D: NA; DNA: TGTGCCACCGCTCGGACTACTAACACCGGGGAGCTGTTTTTT; CDR3: CATARTTNTGELFF
V: TRBV4-1; J: TRBJ1-5; size: many; D: NA; DNA: TGCGCCAGCAGCGAGTGGGTGGGGGGCAATCAGCCCCAGCATTTT; CDR3: CASSEWVGGNQPQHF
V: TRBV30; J: TRBJ1-2; size: NA; D: TRBD1; DNA: TGTGCCTGGAGTGCCGGACAGGGCGCTGGTAACTATGGCTACACCTTC; CDR3: CAWSAGQGAGNYGYTF
V: TRBV20-1; J: TRBJ2-3; size: NA; D: NA; DNA: TGCAGTGCTAGGTACATCACAGATACGCAGTATTTT; CDR3: CSARYITDTQYF
V: TRBV6-2/TRBV6-3; J: TRBJ2-5; size: few; D: TRBD1; DNA: TGTGCCAGCAGTTACTGGGGACAGCAAGAGACCCAGTACTTC; CDR3: CASSYWGQQETQYF
V: TRBV6-1; J: TRBJ2-1; size: NA; D: TRBD2; DNA: TGTGCCAGCAGCAGGACCGGGACTATCAACAATGAGCAGTTCTTC; CDR3: CASSRTGTINNEQFF
V: TRBV4-3; J: TRBJ2-1; size: many; D: NA; DNA: TGCGCCAGCAGCCAAGATACCAATGAGCAGTTCTTC; CDR3: CASSQDTNEQFF
V: TRBV7-9; J: TRBJ1-2; size: medium-sized; D: NA; DNA: TGTGCCAGCAGCTTAACGGCTACCTATGGCTACACCTTC; CDR3: CASSLTATYGYTF
V: TRBV19; J: TRBJ2-7; size: NA; D: TRBD1; DNA: TGTGCCAGTACCCCCGGACAGGGGGCCTACGAGCAGTACTTC; CDR3: CASTPGQGAYEQYF
V: TRBV12-3/TRBV12-4; J: TRBJ1-5; size: few; D: NA; DNA: TGTGCCAGCAGCCAAGGGGACCGAGGGCAGCCCCAGCATTTT; CDR3: CASSQGDRGQPQHF
V: TRBV24-1; J: TRBJ1-2; size: NA; D: NA; DNA: TGTGCCACCAGTGATTTCCCAGGGAACTATGGCTACACCTTC; CDR3: CATSDFPGNYGYTF